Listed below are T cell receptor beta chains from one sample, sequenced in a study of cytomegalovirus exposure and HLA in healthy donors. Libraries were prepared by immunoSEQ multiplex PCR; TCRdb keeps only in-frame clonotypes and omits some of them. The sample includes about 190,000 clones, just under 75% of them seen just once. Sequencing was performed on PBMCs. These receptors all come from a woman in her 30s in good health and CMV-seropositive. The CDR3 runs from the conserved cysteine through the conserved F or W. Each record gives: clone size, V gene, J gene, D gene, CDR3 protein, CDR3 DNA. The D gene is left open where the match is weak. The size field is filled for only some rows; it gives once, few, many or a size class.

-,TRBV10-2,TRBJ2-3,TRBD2,CATRTSGPIKDTQYF,TGCGCCACCCGGACTAGCGGGCCCATAAAGGATACGCAGTATTTT
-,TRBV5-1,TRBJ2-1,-,CASSLARAEQFF,TGCGCCAGCAGCTTGGCCAGGGCTGAGCAGTTCTTC
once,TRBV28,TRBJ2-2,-,CASSSNTGELFF,TGTGCCAGCAGCTCGAACACCGGGGAGCTGTTTTTT
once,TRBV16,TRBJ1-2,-,CASSQSGGYGYTF,TGTGCCAGCAGCCAATCGGGGGGTTATGGCTACACCTTC
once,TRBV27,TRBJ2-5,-,CASGKSQETQYF,TGTGCCAGCGGTAAGAGCCAAGAGACCCAGTACTTC
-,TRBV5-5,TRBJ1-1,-,CASSLLRQVKSEAFF,TGTGCCAGCAGCTTGTTACGACAGGTAAAATCTGAAGCTTTCTTT
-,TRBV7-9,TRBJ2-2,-,CASSYLQGSRGELFF,TGTGCCAGCAGCTACTTACAGGGATCTCGCGGGGAGCTGTTTTTT
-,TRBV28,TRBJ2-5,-,CAGGKTGRAEQYF,TGTGCCGGAGGGAAGACAGGGCGAGCGGAGCAGTACTTC
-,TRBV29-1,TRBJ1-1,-,CSVTLQENTEAFF,TGCAGCGTAACCCTTCAGGAGAACACTGAAGCTTTCTTT
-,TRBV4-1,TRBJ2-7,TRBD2,CASSLLAGNSGRYEQYF,TGCGCCAGCAGCCTCTTAGCGGGGAATAGCGGGCGCTACGAGCAGTACTTC
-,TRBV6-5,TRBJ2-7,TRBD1,CASSYLTGVYEQYF,TGTGCCAGCAGTTACTTAACAGGGGTCTACGAGCAGTACTTC
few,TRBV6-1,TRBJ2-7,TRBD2,CASAGTSGNEQYF,TGTGCCTCCGCCGGGACTAGCGGGAACGAGCAGTACTTC
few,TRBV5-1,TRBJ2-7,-,CASSLAGEQYF,TGCGCCAGCAGCCTGGCGGGAGAGCAGTACTTC
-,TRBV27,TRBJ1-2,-,CASSLRGLYGYTF,TGTGCCAGCAGTTTGCGCGGGCTCTATGGCTACACCTTC
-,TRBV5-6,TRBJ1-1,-,CASAPLEDTEAFF,TGTGCCAGCGCCCCCCTGGAGGACACTGAAGCTTTCTTT
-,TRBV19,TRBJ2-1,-,CASSSGSNEQFF,TGTGCCAGTAGTAGCGGTTCCAATGAGCAGTTCTTC
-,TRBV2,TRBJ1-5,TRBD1,CASSIQGDQPQHF,TGTGCCAGCAGTATACAGGGGGATCAGCCCCAGCATTTT
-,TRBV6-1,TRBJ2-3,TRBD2,CASGEGAGGPDTQYF,TGTGCCAGCGGTGAAGGGGCGGGAGGGCCAGATACGCAGTATTTT
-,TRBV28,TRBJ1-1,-,CASSLSGPGVNTEAFF,TGTGCCAGCAGTTTATCAGGTCCAGGGGTGAACACTGAAGCTTTCTTT
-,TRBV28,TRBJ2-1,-,CASFRGGARDNEQFF,TGTGCCAGCTTTAGGGGGGGGGCGAGGGACAATGAGCAGTTCTTC
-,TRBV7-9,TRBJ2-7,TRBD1,CASSYWTGDKKYF,TGTGCCAGCAGCTATTGGACAGGGGATAAAAAATACTTC
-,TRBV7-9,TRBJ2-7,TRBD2,CASSRGTSGYEQYF,TGTGCCAGCAGCAGGGGGACTAGCGGATACGAGCAGTACTTC
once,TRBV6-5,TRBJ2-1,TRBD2,CATGTSGYNEQFF,TGTGCCACCGGGACTAGCGGGTACAATGAGCAGTTCTTC
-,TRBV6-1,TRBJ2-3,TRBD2,CASSDRAGGFTDTQYF,TGTGCCAGCAGTGACCGGGCGGGAGGATTCACAGATACGCAGTATTTT
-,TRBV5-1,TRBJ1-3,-,CASSPGGSGNTIYF,TGCGCCAGCAGCCCAGGAGGCTCTGGAAACACCATATATTTT
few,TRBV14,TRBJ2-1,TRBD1,CASSPRTGNEQFF,TGTGCCAGCAGCCCCCGGACAGGGAATGAGCAGTTCTTC
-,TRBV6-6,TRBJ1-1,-,CGTGTEAFF,TGTGGGACGGGAACTGAAGCTTTCTTT
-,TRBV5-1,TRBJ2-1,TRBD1,CASSLSERQGPLGEQFF,TGCGCCAGCAGCTTGTCGGAGAGACAGGGGCCCTTGGGTGAGCAGTTCTTC
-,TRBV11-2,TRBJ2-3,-,CASSLKLTDTQYF,TGTGCCAGCAGCTTAAAGCTCACAGATACGCAGTATTTT
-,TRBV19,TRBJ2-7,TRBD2,CASSIVAGGWNEQYF,TGTGCCAGTAGTATCGTGGCGGGAGGTTGGAACGAGCAGTACTTC
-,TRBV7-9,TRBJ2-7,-,CASSGQSSYEQYF,TGTGCCAGCAGCGGACAGAGCTCCTACGAGCAGTACTTC
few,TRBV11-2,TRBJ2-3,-,CASSSMGRGRGSDTQYF,TGTGCCAGCAGCTCCATGGGCCGAGGGAGGGGGTCCGATACGCAGTATTTT
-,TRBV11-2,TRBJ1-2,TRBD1,CASSLGQGDYGYTF,TGTGCCAGCAGCTTAGGACAGGGGGACTATGGCTACACCTTC
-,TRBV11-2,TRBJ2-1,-,CASSLVQGWLFF,TGTGCCAGCAGCTTAGTACAGGGATGGCTGTTCTTC
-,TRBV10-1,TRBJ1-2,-,CATPMEGYGYTF,TGCGCCACCCCGATGGAGGGGTATGGCTACACCTTC
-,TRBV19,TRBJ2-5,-,CASSIAATGVETQYF,TGTGCCAGTAGTATAGCGGCAACGGGGGTAGAGACCCAGTACTTC
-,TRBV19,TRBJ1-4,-,CASSIDFGEKLFF,TGTGCCAGTAGTATAGACTTCGGTGAAAAACTGTTTTTT
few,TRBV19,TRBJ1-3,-,CASRRDTGNTIYF,TGTGCCAGTAGGAGGGATACTGGAAACACCATATATTTT
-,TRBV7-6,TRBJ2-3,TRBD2,CASSLAGGPTDTQYF,TGTGCCAGCAGCTTAGCGGGAGGGCCCACAGATACGCAGTATTTT
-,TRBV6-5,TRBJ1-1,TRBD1,CASSPIGTGMVFF,TGTGCCAGCAGTCCGATCGGGACAGGGATGGTTTTCTTT
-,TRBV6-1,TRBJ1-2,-,CASTSWGHGYTF,TGTGCCAGCACCTCCTGGGGGCACGGCTACACCTTC